These T cell receptor beta chains were read from a single sample in a study of T cell repertoires in cytomegalovirus infection. Their antigens are not known. Using its own MiXCR run on the reads, TCRdb lists one record per CDR3 protein. The data show roughly 160,000 distinct CDR3 sequences, roughly 21% seen once. The sequencing used CD8+ T cells from cultured PBMCs, collected from culture after CMV antigen stimulation. These receptors came from a human donor in good health (CMV status not recorded). Some clones in this sample may be carry-over from other donors' samples. CDR3s include the opening cysteine and the closing phenylalanine or tryptophan. A D gene is named only where the DNA matches it firmly. Not all rows give a size; the values are once, few, many and, for expanded clones, a class.

d_call | j_call | v_call | clone_size | cdr3_nt | cdr3_aa
NA | TRBJ1-2 | TRBV12-5 | NA | TGTGCTAGTGGTTTCAGCTTAAGGACGGCAGTTATCTATGGCTACACCTTC | CASGFSLRTAVIYGYTF
NA | TRBJ1-2 | TRBV27 | few | TGTGCCAGCAGCCGGGACGGCCTTGGGGATGGCTACACCTTC | CASSRDGLGDGYTF
NA | TRBJ2-1 | TRBV5-6 | few | TGTGCCAGCACCCCTCAAAGCTCCTACAATGAGCAGTTCTTC | CASTPQSSYNEQFF
NA | TRBJ2-5 | TRBV4-1 | few | TGCGCCAGCAGCCAAGGTGAAGGGTGGGGTGAAGAGACCCAGTACTTC | CASSQGEGWGEETQYF
NA | TRBJ1-1 | TRBV7-9 | NA | TGTGCCAGCATCCTTATGAACACTGAAGCTTTCTTT | CASILMNTEAFF
NA | TRBJ1-6 | TRBV7-6 | few | TGTGCCAGCAGCCTTGACAGTGAAATATATAATTCACCCCTCCACTTT | CASSLDSEIYNSPLHF
NA | TRBJ2-7 | TRBV12-5 | NA | TGTGCTAGTGGTTTGAACCCGTCCTACGAGCAGTACTTC | CASGLNPSYEQYF
TRBD1 | TRBJ1-5 | TRBV20-1 | NA | TGCAGTGCTGTCCCAGGGGGCGCGTTTCAGCCCCAGCATTTT | CSAVPGGAFQPQHF
TRBD1 | TRBJ2-4 | TRBV5-6 | NA | TGTGCCAGCAGCTCCTTGGACAGGGGACAAAACATTCAGTACTTC | CASSSLDRGQNIQYF
NA | TRBJ2-3 | TRBV7-9 | few | TGTGCCAGCAGCTCATACAGCAGGCGGAGAGATACGCAGTATTTT | CASSSYSRRRDTQYF
NA | TRBJ1-1 | TRBV11-2 | few | TGTGCCAGCAGCCCAGGGGCCGCCGGCACTGAAGCTTTCTTT | CASSPGAAGTEAFF
NA | TRBJ2-7 | TRBV9 | NA | TGTGCCAGCAGCGTAGGATCTTCCTACGAGCAGTACTTC | CASSVGSSYEQYF
NA | TRBJ1-1 | TRBV7-8 | many | TGTGCCAGCAGCTTAGGTGAAGAAGGACGGCTATTTGAAGCTTTCTTT | CASSLGEEGRLFEAFF
NA | TRBJ1-1 | TRBV2 | NA | TGTGCCAGCAGTGAACGGCAGGGAATCGCTGAAGCTTTCTTT | CASSERQGIAEAFF
NA | TRBJ1-2 | TRBV7-2 | many | TGTGCCAGCAGCCCTAAGACAGACGGCTACACCTTC | CASSPKTDGYTF
NA | TRBJ2-5 | TRBV11-1 | NA | TGTGCCAGCAGCGGGGTCCCCCGGACCCAGTACTTC | CASSGVPRTQYF
NA | TRBJ1-2 | TRBV7-2 | many | TGTGCCAGCAGCTTGGAGGGGGGCCCGACTGGCTACACCTTC | CASSLEGGPTGYTF
TRBD1 | TRBJ1-1 | TRBV12-3/TRBV12-4 | NA | TGTGCCAGCAGGGTAGACAGGGGGGACACTGAAGCTTTCTTT | CASRVDRGDTEAFF
TRBD1 | TRBJ1-2 | TRBV6-5 | few | TGTGCCAGCAGTTACTCCGGGACAGGGGCGCTAACGCATGGCTACACCTTC | CASSYSGTGALTHGYTF
NA | TRBJ1-2 | TRBV28 | NA | TGTGCCAGCACCGAAACCCTGGGGGTTAACTATGGCTACACCTTC | CASTETLGVNYGYTF
NA | TRBJ2-7 | TRBV7-9 | NA | TGTGCCAGCAGCTTAGATGAGTCCAGGACAGACTCCTACGAGCAGTACTTC | CASSLDESRTDSYEQYF
NA | TRBJ2-7 | TRBV7-2 | NA | TGTGCCAGCAGCTTAGAAATTACAGGGATAGACCACCCCTACGAGCAGTACTTC | CASSLEITGIDHPYEQYF
TRBD2 | TRBJ2-7 | TRBV12-3/TRBV12-4 | few | TGTGCCAGCAGTTTTCTTTTCGGGGGGTCGAAATACGAGCAGTACTTC | CASSFLFGGSKYEQYF
NA | TRBJ1-5 | TRBV7-2 | few | TGTGCCAGCAGCTTAGGGGGGACATTTTATAGCAATCAGCCCCAGCATTTT | CASSLGGTFYSNQPQHF
NA | TRBJ2-7 | TRBV6-1 | NA | TGTGCCAGCAGCCCGTCGAAAGGGCGTCTCCACGAGCAGTACTTC | CASSPSKGRLHEQYF
NA | TRBJ2-2 | TRBV7-8 | few | TGTGCCAGCAGCAGACAAGTCACCGGGGAGCTGTTTTTT | CASSRQVTGELFF
NA | TRBJ2-5 | TRBV7-9 | NA | TGTGCCAGCAGCTTAAGGAGGGGGCGCCTCCAAGAGACCCAGTACTTC | CASSLRRGRLQETQYF
NA | TRBJ1-2 | TRBV12-5 | NA | TGTGCTAGTGGTTTGGTAAATGACTATGGCTACACCTTC | CASGLVNDYGYTF
TRBD1 | TRBJ2-7 | TRBV2 | NA | TGTGCCAGCAGTCACACAGGGGTGACCTCCTACGAGCAGTACTTC | CASSHTGVTSYEQYF
TRBD1 | TRBJ1-2 | TRBV30 | NA | TGTGCCTGGTGGGACAGGGGGGATGGCTACACCTTC | CAWWDRGDGYTF
NA | TRBJ2-7 | TRBV4-3 | many | TGCGCCAGCAGCCCCCGGGCCGGGGCCTACTCCTACGAGCAGTACTTC | CASSPRAGAYSYEQYF
TRBD1 | TRBJ1-3 | TRBV7-2 | many | TGTGCCAGCAGCCCTACAGGGGGCACTGGAAACACCATATATTTT | CASSPTGGTGNTIYF
NA | TRBJ1-1 | TRBV12-5 | NA | TGTGCTAGTGGTTTGGGTGTGAACACTGAAGCTTTCTTT | CASGLGVNTEAFF
TRBD1 | TRBJ1-2 | TRBV12-3/TRBV12-4 | NA | TGTGCCAGCAGTCTCGGACAGGGCGCTGGCTACACCTTC | CASSLGQGAGYTF
TRBD1 | TRBJ2-7 | TRBV28 | NA | TGTGCCAGCAGTCCCGGGACAGGGGGCGATTGGGAGCAGTACTTC | CASSPGTGGDWEQYF
TRBD1 | TRBJ1-1 | TRBV4-3 | many | TGCGCCAGCAGCCAAGATGGACAGGGATTTAAGTACACTGAAGCTTTCTTT | CASSQDGQGFKYTEAFF
TRBD1 | TRBJ2-1 | TRBV11-2 | few | TGTGCCAGCAGCTTAGATTTTGGGACAGGGGGCCTAGATGAGCAGTTCTTC | CASSLDFGTGGLDEQFF
TRBD1 | TRBJ2-7 | TRBV27 | NA | TGTGCCAGCAGTTCTCGGACAGGGGACTACGAGCAGTACTTC | CASSSRTGDYEQYF
NA | TRBJ2-7 | TRBV6-1 | NA | TGTGCCAGCAGTGCAGCCGGACAGCTCTACGAGCAGTACTTC | CASSAAGQLYEQYF
NA | TRBJ2-1 | TRBV12-3/TRBV12-4 | NA | TGTGCCAGCAATTTCATAGGGGGGAGCAATGAGCAGTTCTTC | CASNFIGGSNEQFF
TRBD2 | TRBJ2-3 | TRBV27 | few | TGTGCCAGCCGAGCGGGGCCCACAGATACGCAGTATTTT | CASRAGPTDTQYF
TRBD1 | TRBJ1-5 | TRBV7-9 | NA | TGTGCCAGCAGCTCCGCGACAGGGCCCAATCAGCCCCAGCATTTT | CASSSATGPNQPQHF
NA | TRBJ2-5 | TRBV6-6 | few | TGTGCCAGCAGTAACCTGAAGCATGGCAGCCAAGAGACCCAGTACTTC | CASSNLKHGSQETQYF
NA | TRBJ2-2 | TRBV6-2/TRBV6-3 | few | TGTGCCAGCAGTTTCGATGGGTATAACACCGGGGAGCTGTTTTTT | CASSFDGYNTGELFF
NA | TRBJ2-7 | TRBV7-2 | NA | TGTGCCAGCAGCTTGGGCATTACCTACGAGCAGTACTTC | CASSLGITYEQYF
NA | TRBJ2-1 | TRBV7-6 | NA | TGTGCCAGCAGCCTGGGGCAGGGTCAGATCGATGAGCAGTTCTTC | CASSLGQGQIDEQFF
NA | TRBJ2-3 | TRBV2 | NA | TGTGCCAGCGTAACAGATACGCAGTATTTT | CASVTDTQYF
TRBD1 | TRBJ2-7 | TRBV27 | NA | TGTGCCAGCAGTTCCCCGGACAGGGCTTCCTACGAGCAGTACTTC | CASSSPDRASYEQYF